This entry is about one T cell receptor beta chain. The data derive from a study of blood T cell repertoires in COVID-19. Study processing details: It was from reference gene primer amplification that nucleated cell counts were estimated. Method: immunoSEQ multiplex PCR; TCRdb's copy keeps in-frame clones and lacks some. The DNA was the basis for D and trimming; V, J and clone size are from that table. The sample lists 50,000 to 65,000 clones, about 91% occurring once. From germline, CDR1 is SGDLS and CDR2 YYNGEE. The CDR3 consists of 15 residues. V lost 3 bases and J 4 bases, leaving 13 bases between the germline ends.

This TCR was sampled from a man between 50 and 59 years old with acute or convalescent COVID-19. This chain links TRBV9 with TRBJ2-2; possibly TRBD1 for D (6 bases). The sample taken for sequencing was peripheral blood. CDR3 DNA: TGTGCCAGCAGCGACGGGACACCCATCACCGGGGAGCTGTTTTTT. This sequence encodes CASSDGTPITGELFF.